This TCR beta chain was identified during a study of shared clonotypes between healthy human individuals. This clone was seen a handful of times. The V and J ends lost 3 bases and 8 bases, in that order; junction bases with no gene match: 11. This CDR3 contains 15 residues. Germline V gives CDR1 SGHRS, CDR2 YFSETQ. The table came from immunoSEQ multiplex PCR; TCRdb's copy has only in-frame clones and leaves some out. The sample lists around 100,000 clones, roughly two thirds occurring once. This sequence joins TRBV5-1 and TRBJ2-1; TRBD1 aligns across 7 bases. This sequence originates from a man aged 25 to 40 in good health. Sequenced material: memory CD8+ T cells sorted from blood. Subset given: CD45RO+ cells pooled with CCR7-negative TemRA cells. The DNA of the CDR3 is TGCGCCAGCAGCTCCAGGACAGGAGGTATGGATGAGCAGTTCTTC. Residues: CASSSRTGGMDEQFF.